Sequencing of this T cell receptor (beta chain) was carried out in a study of shared clonotypes between healthy human individuals. Study-wide results and caveats: An effect of sequencing depth on clonotype sharing among donors was expected.

In the sorted-subset replicate PCRs, around 220 ng DNA, 25,000 to 30,000 T cell genomes, was used. TCRdb's table, derived via immunoSEQ multiplex PCR, lists solely in-frame clones and lacks some. The sample contains some 2,000,000 clones, about 95% of which appear only once. Terminally differentiated effector memory CD45RA+ cells were excluded from the naive CD8 cells, which were CD45RO-negative and positively selected for CCR7. The germline CDR1 and CDR2 sequences are MNHEY and SMNVEV (reference sequence). The V segment lost 4 bases and the J segment 2 bases; nucleotides outside the gene matches: 3. The CDR3 contains 14 residues. In the case of this clone: What it binds is unknown. Other DNA sequences in the sample encode the same CDR3.

The chain employs TRBV27 and TRBJ1-1; 8 positions match TRBD1. The sample comprised naive CD8+ T cells sorted from blood. The TCR was taken from a man aged 18 to 30 in good health. The CDR3 reads CASSYTGGNTEAFF. The CDR3 bases are TGTGCCAGCAGTTACACAGGGGGAAACACTGAAGCTTTCTTT.